This T cell receptor (beta chain) was sequenced in a study of T cell responses to AZD1222 COVID-19 vaccine (dated by TCRdb to the early 2020s). Concerning the study at large: TCR sequencing was performed for roughly 240 trial participants, of whom about 200 were given two doses of AZD1222 and approximately 26 were given two doses of MenACWY control vaccine. Trial participants were enrolled by age into subgroups of 18-55, 56-69 and 70-plus years, and around 150, 28 and 57 TCR-sequenced participants, respectively, were included in these subgroups.

This sample's time point label indicates: about 28 days (+/-7) after the second vaccine dose. Because spike-specific TCR depth and breadth did not differ between the two schedules, AZD1222 recipients who got a second dose at roughly 4 weeks were pooled with those who got a second dose at roughly 12 weeks. The vaccinee samples were drawn from two UK trials, COV001 and COV002, one of which was a single-blind randomized controlled phase 2/3 trial testing AZD1222 (ChAdOx1 nCoV-19) in healthy adults. Trial participant PBMC samples were collected at day 0 and day 28 after the second dose for TCRbeta chain sequencing. The CDR3 regions of human TCRbeta chains were analyzed by immunosequencing. As for how the authors treated the data: Repertoire TCRs were matched against a reference library of SARS-CoV-2-specific TCRs generated with the MIRA antigen-specificity platform. Breadth meant the fraction of unique TCRs that were SARS-CoV-2-associated, whereas depth meant the fraction of total T cells that were SARS-CoV-2-associated. Using the MIRA data, each spike-specific TCR was assigned both to the spike region to which the TCR was reactive and to a CD4 or CD8 class. Log10-transformed breadth and depth values were compared by one-way ANOVA with Sidak's multiple comparisons tests. In its TCRdb copy, this immuneACCESS table keeps in-frame sequences only and misses some clones. Where compared with another copy, unresolved V genes explain less than half of these, and the others have no known cause. That table supplies the V and J calls and clone size; D and trimming were determined from the DNA. The table for this sample lists about 86,000 clones; 88% of them were counted only once. Clones ranked in the top ten supply about an eighth of the sample.

Overall study outcomes, separate from this receptor: Spike-specific TCR breadth and depth rose significantly after two AZD1222 doses compared with day 0 and with MenACWY recipients. Because no day 14 peak-response samples were available, the repertoires could be characterized only after the peak T cell response. Nearly half of unique spike-specific TCRs reportedly recognized epitopes outside regions mutated in the B.1.351 and B.1.1.7 variants. Participants were mostly white British, with more females than males. The authors suggested clonal diversity may have been underestimated. Conclusions about previously exposed vaccinees were limited because only six or seven AZD1222 recipients were SARS-CoV-2 seropositive at baseline. Vaccine-associated CD4 TCRs spanned the whole spike protein, with dominant responses in regions 160-218 and 743-854. The 56-69-year group was small, and its depth increase did not reach significance, likely because of low power.

V has 4 bases trimmed and J has 3 bases trimmed; junction bases matching no gene number 8. The CDR3, cysteine through phenylalanine, is 15 amino acids long. The only DNA kept is the CDR3, 45 bases in frame from the first base. The germline V gene provides CDR1 SGDLS and CDR2 YYNGEE. Concerning this clone itself: Its antigen is not yet known. There are no base qualities to consult, and no much larger clone falls within one base.

The rearranged segments are TRBV9 and TRBJ2-3, with 7 bases aligning to TRBD1. This receptor was identified in an adult who received the AZD1222 COVID-19 vaccine. Sequencing was performed on peripheral blood, taken 28 days after the second AZD1222 dose. CDR3 protein: CASSPRTGRTDTQYF. The bases read TGTGCCAGCAGCCCAAGGACAGGACGGACAGATACGCAGTATTTT.